This T cell receptor beta chain emerged from a study of early T cells in non-severe SARS-CoV-2 infection. Overall study: The authors sequenced bulk RNA from unsorted whole blood, leaving chains unpaired. Study-wide results and caveats: The VDJdb matching leaned toward anti-spike CD8 responses and overlooked private and CD4 specificities.

This clonotype was seen many times. Its antigen is still unknown. Individual cDNA molecules each received unique molecular identifiers attached to them. Each CDR3 protein is one row after TCRdb ran MiXCR on the 5' RACE reads. This table holds roughly 49,000 distinct CDR3 sequences, 4% to 5% found once. The sequence was obtained from an adult who was a healthcare worker with PCR-confirmed SARS-CoV-2 infection or an uninfected control (not recorded which). The sequenced sample consisted of whole blood.

Here the CDR3 reads CASSISGGFGYTF. DNA of the CDR3: TGTGCCAGTAGTATAAGTGGAGGGTTCGGCTACACCTTC. The chain joins TRBV19 to TRBJ1-2; unclear D gene. V was cut by 2 bases and J by 8 bases, with 12 bases left in between. CDR1 is LNHDA, CDR2 SQIVND, per germline (reference sequence). This CDR3 region has 13 residues.